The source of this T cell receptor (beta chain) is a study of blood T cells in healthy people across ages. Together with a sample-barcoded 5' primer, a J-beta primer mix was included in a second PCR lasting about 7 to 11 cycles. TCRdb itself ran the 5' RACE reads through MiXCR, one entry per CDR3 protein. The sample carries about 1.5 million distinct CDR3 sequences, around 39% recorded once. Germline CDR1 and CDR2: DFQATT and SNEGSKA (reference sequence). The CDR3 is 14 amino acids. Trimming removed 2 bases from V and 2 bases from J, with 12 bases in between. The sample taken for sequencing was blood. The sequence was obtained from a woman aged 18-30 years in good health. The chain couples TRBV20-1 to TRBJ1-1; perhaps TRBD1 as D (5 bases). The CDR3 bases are TGCAGTGCTAGATCGACAGTAGCTAACACTGAAGCTTTCTTT. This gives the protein CSARSTVANTEAFF.